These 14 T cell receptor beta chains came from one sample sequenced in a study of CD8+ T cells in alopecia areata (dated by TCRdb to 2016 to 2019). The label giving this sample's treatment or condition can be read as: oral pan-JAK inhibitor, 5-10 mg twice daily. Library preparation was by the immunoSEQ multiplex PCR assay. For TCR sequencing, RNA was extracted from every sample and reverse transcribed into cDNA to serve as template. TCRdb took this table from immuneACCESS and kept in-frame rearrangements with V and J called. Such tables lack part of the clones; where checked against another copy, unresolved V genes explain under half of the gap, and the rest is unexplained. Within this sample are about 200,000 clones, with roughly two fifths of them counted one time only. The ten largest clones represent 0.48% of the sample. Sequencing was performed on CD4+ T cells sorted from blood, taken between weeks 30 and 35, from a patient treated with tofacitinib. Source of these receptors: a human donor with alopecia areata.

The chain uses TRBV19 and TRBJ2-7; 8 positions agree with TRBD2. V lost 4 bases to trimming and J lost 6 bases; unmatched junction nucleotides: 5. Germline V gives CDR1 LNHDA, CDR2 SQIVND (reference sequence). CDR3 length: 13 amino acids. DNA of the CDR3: TGTGCCAGTAGTAGCGGGGGGACGCTCGAGCAGTACTTC. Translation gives CASSSGGTLEQYF. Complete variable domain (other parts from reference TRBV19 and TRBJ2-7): DGGITQSPKYLFRKEGQNVTLSCEQNLNHDAMYWYRQDPGQGLRLIYYSQIVNDFQKGDIAEGYSVSREKKESFPLTVTSAQKNPTAFYLCASSSGGTLEQYFGPGTRLTVT.

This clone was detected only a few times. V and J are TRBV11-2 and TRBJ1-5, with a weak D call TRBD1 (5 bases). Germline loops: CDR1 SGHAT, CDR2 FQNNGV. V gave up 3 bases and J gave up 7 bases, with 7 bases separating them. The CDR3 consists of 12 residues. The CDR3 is CASSLGEQPQHF. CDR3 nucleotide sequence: TGTGCCAGCAGCTTGGGGGAGCAGCCCCAGCATTTT.

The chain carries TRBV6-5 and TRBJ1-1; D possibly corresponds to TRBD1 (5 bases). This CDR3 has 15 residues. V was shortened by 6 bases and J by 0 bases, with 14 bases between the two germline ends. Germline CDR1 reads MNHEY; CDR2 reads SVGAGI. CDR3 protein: CASRPLDRLNTEAFF. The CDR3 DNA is TGTGCCAGCAGACCCCTTGACAGATTGAACACTGAAGCTTTCTTT.

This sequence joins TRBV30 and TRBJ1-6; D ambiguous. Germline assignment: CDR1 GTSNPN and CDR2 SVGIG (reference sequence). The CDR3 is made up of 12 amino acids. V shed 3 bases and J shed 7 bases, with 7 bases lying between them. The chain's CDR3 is CAWSPGNSPLHF. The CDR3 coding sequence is TGTGCCTGGAGCCCTGGGAATTCACCCCTCCACTTT.

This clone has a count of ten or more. CDR3 DNA: TGTGCCAGCAGTGAACACGAGCAGTACTTC. It codes for CASSEHEQYF. The J gene is TRBJ2-7, the V gene TRBV2, with unresolved D. V gave up 2 bases and J gave up 5 bases, with 1 base separating them. Germline V CDR1 and CDR2: SNHLY, FYNNEI. This CDR3 is built from 10 residues.

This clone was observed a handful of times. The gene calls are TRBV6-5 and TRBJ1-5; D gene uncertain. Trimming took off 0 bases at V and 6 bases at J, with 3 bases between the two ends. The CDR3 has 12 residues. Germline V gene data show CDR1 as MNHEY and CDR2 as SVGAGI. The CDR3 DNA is TGTGCCAGCAGTTACTCCGGTCAGCCCCAGCATTTT. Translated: CASSYSGQPQHF.

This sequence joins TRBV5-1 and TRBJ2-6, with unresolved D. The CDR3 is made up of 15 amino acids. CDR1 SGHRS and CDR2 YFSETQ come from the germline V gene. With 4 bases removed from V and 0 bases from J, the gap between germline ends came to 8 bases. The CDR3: CASSNPGSGANVLTF. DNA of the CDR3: TGCGCCAGCAGCAACCCAGGCTCTGGGGCCAACGTCCTGACTTTC.

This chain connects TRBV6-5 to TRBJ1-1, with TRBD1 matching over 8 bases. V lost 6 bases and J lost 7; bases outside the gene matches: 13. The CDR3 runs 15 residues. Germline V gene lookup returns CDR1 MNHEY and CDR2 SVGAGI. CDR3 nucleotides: TGTGCCAGCAGACCCCTGACAGGGGCCCCCGGTGAAGCTTTCTTT. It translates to CASRPLTGAPGEAFF.

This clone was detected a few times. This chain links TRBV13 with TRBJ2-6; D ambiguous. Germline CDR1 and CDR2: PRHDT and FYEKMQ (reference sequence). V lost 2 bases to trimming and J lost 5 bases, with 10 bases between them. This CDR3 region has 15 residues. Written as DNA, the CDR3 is TGTGCCAGCAGCTTAATGGGGTCTCGGGCCAACGTCCTGACTTTC. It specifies CASSLMGSRANVLTF. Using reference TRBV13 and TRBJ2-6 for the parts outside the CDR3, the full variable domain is AAGVIQSPRHLIKEKRETATLKCYPIPRHDTVYWYQQGPGQDPQFLISFYEKMQSDKGSIPDRFSAQQFSDYHSELNMSSLELGDSALYFCASSLMGSRANVLTFGAGSRLTVL.

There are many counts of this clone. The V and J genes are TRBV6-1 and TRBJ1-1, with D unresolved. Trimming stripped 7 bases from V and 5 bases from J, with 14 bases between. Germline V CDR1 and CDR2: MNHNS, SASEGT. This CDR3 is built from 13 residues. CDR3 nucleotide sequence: TGTGCCAGCATTCCCCAGACGGGGACTGAAGCTTTCTTT. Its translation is CASIPQTGTEAFF.

The CDR3 sequence: CAISGTGTGGTYEQYF. The CDR3 DNA reads as TGTGCCATCAGTGGTACCGGGACAGGGGGAACCTACGAGCAGTACTTC. The chain recombines TRBV10-3 with TRBJ2-7; 11 bases line up with TRBD1. From germline, CDR1 is ENHRY and CDR2 SYGVKD. V trimming: 4 bases; J trimming: 2 bases; junction bases outside the gene matches: 7. The CDR3 has 16 residues.

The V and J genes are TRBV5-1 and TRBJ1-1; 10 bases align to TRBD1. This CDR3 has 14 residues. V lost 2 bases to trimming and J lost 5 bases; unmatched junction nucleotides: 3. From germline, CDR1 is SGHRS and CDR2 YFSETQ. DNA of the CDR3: TGCGCCAGCAGCTTCCGGACAGGGGGGACTGAAGCTTTCTTT. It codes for CASSFRTGGTEAFF.

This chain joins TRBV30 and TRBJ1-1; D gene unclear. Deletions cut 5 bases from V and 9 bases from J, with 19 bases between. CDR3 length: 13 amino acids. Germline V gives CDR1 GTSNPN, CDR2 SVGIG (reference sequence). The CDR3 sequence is CAWEDFLGTQAFF. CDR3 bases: TGTGCCTGGGAGGATTTCCTTGGAACACAAGCTTTCTTT. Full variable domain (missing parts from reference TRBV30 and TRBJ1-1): SQTIHQWPATLVQPVGSPLSLECTVEGTSNPNLYWYRQAAGRGLQLLFYSVGIGQISSEVPQNLSASRPQDRQFILSSKKLLLSDSGFYLCAWEDFLGTQAFFGQGTRLTVV.

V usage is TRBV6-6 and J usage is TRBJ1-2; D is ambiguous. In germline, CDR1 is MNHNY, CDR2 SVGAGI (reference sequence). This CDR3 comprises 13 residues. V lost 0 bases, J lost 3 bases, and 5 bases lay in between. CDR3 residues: CASSYSVDYGYTF. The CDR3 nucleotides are TGTGCCAGCAGTTACTCGGTTGACTATGGCTACACCTTC.